What follows is one T cell receptor beta chain and its context. PCR primers comprised 60 Vbeta and 13 Jbeta primers. This table comes from immunoSEQ multiplex PCR, and its TCRdb copy is limited to in-frame clones, with some not included. The sample lists 150,000 to 200,000 clones, roughly 81% occurring once. The source of the sample is a study of cytomegalovirus exposure and HLA in healthy donors. Germline V CDR1 and CDR2: MNHNS, SASEGT. CDR3 length: 15 amino acids. Trimming removed 9 bases at V and 4 bases at J, with 21 bases between. The rearrangement links TRBV6-1 to TRBJ1-1, with D tentatively TRBD1 (6 bases). Sequences were obtained from PBMCs. The TCR comes from a man younger than 35 in good health and CMV-seropositive. Here the CDR3 reads CASYSLSTGRTEAFF. The CDR3, as DNA: TGTGCCAGTTACTCTCTGTCCACAGGGCGCACTGAAGCTTTCTTT.